This T cell receptor beta chain derives from a study of beta chain features in type 1 diabetes. This clone appeared a few times. V was clipped by 2 bases and J by 2 bases; unmatched bases: 2. The CDR3 is 14 residues long. Germline CDR1 reads SGHNT; CDR2 reads YYREEE (reference sequence). Every isolated RNA sample was fully reverse transcribed, so sequencing captured expressed TCRB transcripts. Method: immunoSEQ multiplex PCR; TCRdb's copy keeps in-frame clones and lacks some. There are hundreds of thousands of clones in the sample; around 16% occur only once, and about 0.087% lies in the top ten. The sequence derives from a man aged 18 to 35 in good health. Specimen: naive CD4+ T cells from blood. V gene TRBV5-4 combines with J gene TRBJ2-7; TRBD1 matches at 9 bases. The CDR3 nucleotides read TGTGCCAGCAGCTTCCGGACAGGGGCCTACGAGCAGTACTTC. Its protein product is CASSFRTGAYEQYF.